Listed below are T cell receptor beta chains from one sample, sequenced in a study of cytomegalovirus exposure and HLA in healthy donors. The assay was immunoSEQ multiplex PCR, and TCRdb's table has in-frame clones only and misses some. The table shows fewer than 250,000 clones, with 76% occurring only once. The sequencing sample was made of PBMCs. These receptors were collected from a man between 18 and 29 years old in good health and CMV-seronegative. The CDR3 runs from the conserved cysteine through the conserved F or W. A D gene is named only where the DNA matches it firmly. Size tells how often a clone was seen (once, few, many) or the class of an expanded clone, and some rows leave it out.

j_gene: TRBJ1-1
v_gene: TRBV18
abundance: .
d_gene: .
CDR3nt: TGTGCCAGCTCACCACGAAGGTTTCCCAGGGCGGATCCTGAAGCTTTCTTT
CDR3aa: CASSPRRFPRADPEAFF

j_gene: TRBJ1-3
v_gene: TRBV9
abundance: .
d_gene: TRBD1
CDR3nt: TGTGCCAGCAGCCCAAGGACAGGGCCACGCTCTGGAAACACCATATATTTT
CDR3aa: CASSPRTGPRSGNTIYF

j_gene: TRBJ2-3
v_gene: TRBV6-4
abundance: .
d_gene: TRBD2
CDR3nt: TGTGCCAGGGCGTGGGGACTAGCGGGAGGGCCTGAGTTCGCAGATACGCAGTATTTT
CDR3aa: CARAWGLAGGPEFADTQYF

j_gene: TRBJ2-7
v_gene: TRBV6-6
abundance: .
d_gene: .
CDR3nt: TGTGCCAGCAGCAAGTGGGCAGACTCCTACGAGCAGTACTTC
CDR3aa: CASSKWADSYEQYF

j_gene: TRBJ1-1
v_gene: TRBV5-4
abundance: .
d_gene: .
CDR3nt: TGTGCCAGCAGCTTAGCGAAGACAGGCAAGAACACTGAAGCTTTCTTT
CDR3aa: CASSLAKTGKNTEAFF

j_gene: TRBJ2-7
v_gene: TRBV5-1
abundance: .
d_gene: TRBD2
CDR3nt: TGCGCCAGCAGCTTGGGCAGTAGCGGGAACCACGAGCAGTACTTC
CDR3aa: CASSLGSSGNHEQYF

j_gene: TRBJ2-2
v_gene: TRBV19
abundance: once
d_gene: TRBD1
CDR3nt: TGTGCCAGTATGGATACAGGGGCAACTTTCCTAGGCACCGGGGAGCTGTTTTTT
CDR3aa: CASMDTGATFLGTGELFF

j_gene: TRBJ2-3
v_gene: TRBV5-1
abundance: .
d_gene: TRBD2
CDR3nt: TGCGCCAGCAGCTTGGAGGCTAGCGGGAGGGCGGGGGATACGCAGTATTTT
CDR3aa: CASSLEASGRAGDTQYF

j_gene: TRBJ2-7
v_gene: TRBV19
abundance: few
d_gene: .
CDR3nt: TGTGCCAGTAGTATAGATCCAGGGGGGAAGCAGTACTTC
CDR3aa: CASSIDPGGKQYF

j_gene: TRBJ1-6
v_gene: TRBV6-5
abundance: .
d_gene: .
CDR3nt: TGTGCCAGCAGTTCGAGACTTGATTCACCCCTCCACTTT
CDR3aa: CASSSRLDSPLHF

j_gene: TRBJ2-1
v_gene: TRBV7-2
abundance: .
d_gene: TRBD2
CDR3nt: TGTGCCAGCAGCTTGGGGACTAGCGGTTACAATGAGCAGTTCTTC
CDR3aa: CASSLGTSGYNEQFF

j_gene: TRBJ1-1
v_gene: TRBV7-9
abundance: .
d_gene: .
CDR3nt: TGTTCCAGCAGCTTAGTGAAGGGGCTGGACACTGAAGCTTTCTTT
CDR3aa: CSSSLVKGLDTEAFF

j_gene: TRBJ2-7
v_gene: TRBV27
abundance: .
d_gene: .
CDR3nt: TGTGCCAGCAGCCCCTATTTTGCGAAACCCTACGAGCAGTACTTC
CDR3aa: CASSPYFAKPYEQYF

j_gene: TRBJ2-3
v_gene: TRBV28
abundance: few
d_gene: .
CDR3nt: TGTGCCACCACACCAGGGTTTAACACAGATACGCAGTATTTT
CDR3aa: CATTPGFNTDTQYF

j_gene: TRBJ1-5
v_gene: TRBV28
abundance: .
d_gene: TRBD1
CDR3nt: TGTGCCAGCAGGGACAGGGGTCCTTATCAGCCCCAGCATTTT
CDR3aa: CASRDRGPYQPQHF

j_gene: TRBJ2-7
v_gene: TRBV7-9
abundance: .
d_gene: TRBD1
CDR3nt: TGTTCCAGCAGCCCCGGACAGGGACTGCTCGAGCAGTACTTC
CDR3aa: CSSSPGQGLLEQYF

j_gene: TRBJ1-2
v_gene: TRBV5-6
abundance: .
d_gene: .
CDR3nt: TGTGCCAGCAGCTTAGGACAGACTTACTTTTATGGCTACACCTTC
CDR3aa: CASSLGQTYFYGYTF

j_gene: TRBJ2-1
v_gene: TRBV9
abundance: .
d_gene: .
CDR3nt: TGTGCCAGCAGCGTAGGTTTCATTTACAATGAGCAGTTCTTC
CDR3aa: CASSVGFIYNEQFF

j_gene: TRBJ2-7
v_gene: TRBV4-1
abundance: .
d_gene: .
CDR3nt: TGCGCCAGCAGCCAAAGAGGGCAGGTGGGCTCCTACGAGCAGTACTTC
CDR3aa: CASSQRGQVGSYEQYF

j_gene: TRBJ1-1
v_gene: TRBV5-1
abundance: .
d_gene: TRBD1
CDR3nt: TGCGCCAGCAGTAAGACAGGGGGCTATACTGAAGCTTTCTTT
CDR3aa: CASSKTGGYTEAFF

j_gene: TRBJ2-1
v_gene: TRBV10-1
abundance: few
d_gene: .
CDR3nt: TGCGCCAGCAGTCCGGGACAAAACAATGAGCAGTTCTTC
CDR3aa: CASSPGQNNEQFF

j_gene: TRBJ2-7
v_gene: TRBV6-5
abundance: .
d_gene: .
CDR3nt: TGTGCCAGCAGTTATGGACAGTCCCTCTCCTACGAGCAGTACTTC
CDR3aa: CASSYGQSLSYEQYF

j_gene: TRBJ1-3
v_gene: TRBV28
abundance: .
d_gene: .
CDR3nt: TGTGCCAGCACCTCCAAGAGACAGCTCGGGTACACCATATATTTT
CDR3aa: CASTSKRQLGYTIYF

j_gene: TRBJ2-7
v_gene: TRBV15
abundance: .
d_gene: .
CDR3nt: TGTGCCACCAGCAGAGATAGCGGCGAGCAGTACTTC
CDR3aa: CATSRDSGEQYF

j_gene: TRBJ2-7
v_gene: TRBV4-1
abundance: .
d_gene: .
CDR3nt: TGCGCCAGCAGCCAAGGTGCCGACAGGATTACCTACGAGCAGTACTTC
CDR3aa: CASSQGADRITYEQYF

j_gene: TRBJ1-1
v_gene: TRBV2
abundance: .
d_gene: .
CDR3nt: TGTGCCAGCAGTCAGCAGGGAAACACTGAAGCTTTCTTT
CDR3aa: CASSQQGNTEAFF

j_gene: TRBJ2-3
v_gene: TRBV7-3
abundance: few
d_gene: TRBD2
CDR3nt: TGTGCCAGCAGCCAGACCCTAGCGGGAAGCACAGATACGCAGTATTTT
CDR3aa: CASSQTLAGSTDTQYF

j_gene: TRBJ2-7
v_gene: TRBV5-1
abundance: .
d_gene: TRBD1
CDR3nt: TGCGCCAGCAGCGCCAAGTTGGGACAGCTAACCTACGAGCAGTACTTC
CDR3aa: CASSAKLGQLTYEQYF

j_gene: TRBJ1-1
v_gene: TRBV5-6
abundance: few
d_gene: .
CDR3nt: TGTGCCAGCAGCTTGTTTAGCACTGAAGCTTTCTTT
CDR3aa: CASSLFSTEAFF

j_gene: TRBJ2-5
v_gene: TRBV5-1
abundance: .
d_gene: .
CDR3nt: TGCGCCAGCAGCTGGGGCCCGGGACAGCAGGAGGGCTGGTACTTC
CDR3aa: CASSWGPGQQEGWYF

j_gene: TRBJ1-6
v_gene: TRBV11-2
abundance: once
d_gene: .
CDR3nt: TGTGCCAGCAGCTTATCCGGGGATTCACCCCTCCACTTT
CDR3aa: CASSLSGDSPLHF

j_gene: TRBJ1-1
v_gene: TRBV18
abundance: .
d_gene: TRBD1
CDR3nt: TGTGCCAGCTCACCAGACAGGGGGCCTTTGGAAGCTTTCTTT
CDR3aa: CASSPDRGPLEAFF

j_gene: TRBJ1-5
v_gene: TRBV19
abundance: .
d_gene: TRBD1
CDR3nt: TGTGCCAGTAGTGGTGGAAAAGCAGGGACAGGGGCGAATCAGCCCCAGCATTTT
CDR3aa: CASSGGKAGTGANQPQHF

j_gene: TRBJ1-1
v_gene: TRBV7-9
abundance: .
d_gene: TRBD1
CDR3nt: TGTGCCAGCAGGCCCTTGGCCGGACAGGGGGGGACTGAAGCTTTCTTT
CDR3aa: CASRPLAGQGGTEAFF

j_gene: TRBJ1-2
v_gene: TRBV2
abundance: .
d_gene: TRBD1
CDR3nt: TGTGCCCTTGGACAGGGGGCATATGGCTACACCTTC
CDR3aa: CALGQGAYGYTF

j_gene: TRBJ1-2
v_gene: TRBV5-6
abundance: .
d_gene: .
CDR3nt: TGTGCCAGCAGCCAAATGACTGTACCCACTAACTATGGCTACACCTTC
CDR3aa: CASSQMTVPTNYGYTF

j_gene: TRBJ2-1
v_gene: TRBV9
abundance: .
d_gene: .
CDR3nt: TGTGCCAGCAGCGGAAGCGGATCGACCAATGAGCAGTTCTTC
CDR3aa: CASSGSGSTNEQFF

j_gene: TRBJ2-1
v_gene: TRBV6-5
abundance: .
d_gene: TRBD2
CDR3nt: TGTGCCAGCAGCCGACTAGCGGGTGGATACAATGAGCAGTTCTTC
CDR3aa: CASSRLAGGYNEQFF

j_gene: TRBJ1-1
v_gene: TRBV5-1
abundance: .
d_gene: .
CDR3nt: TGCGCCAGCAGTTTTGGACACCAGGAAGCTTTCTTT
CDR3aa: CASSFGHQEAFF

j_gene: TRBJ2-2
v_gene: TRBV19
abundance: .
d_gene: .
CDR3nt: TGTGCCAGTAGCGGGACAATTACTACCGGGGAGCTGTTTTTT
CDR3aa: CASSGTITTGELFF

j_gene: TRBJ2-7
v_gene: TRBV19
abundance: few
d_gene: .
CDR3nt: TGTGCCAGTAGTATAGTCGGTGGCGAGCAGTACTTC
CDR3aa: CASSIVGGEQYF

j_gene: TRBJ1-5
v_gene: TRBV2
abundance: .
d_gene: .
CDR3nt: TGTGCCAGCATGTTCCGGGCGGGATATCAGCCCCAGCATTTT
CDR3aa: CASMFRAGYQPQHF

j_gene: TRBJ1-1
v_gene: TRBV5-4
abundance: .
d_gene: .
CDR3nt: TGTGCCAGCAGCTTCAGGCAGATGAACACTGAAGCTTTCTTT
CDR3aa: CASSFRQMNTEAFF

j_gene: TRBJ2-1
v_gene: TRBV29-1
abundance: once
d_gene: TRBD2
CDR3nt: TGCAGCGTTGATGCTAGCGGGGACTCCTACAATGAGCAGTTCTTC
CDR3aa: CSVDASGDSYNEQFF

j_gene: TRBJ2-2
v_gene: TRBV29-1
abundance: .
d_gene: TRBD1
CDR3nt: TGCAGCGTGCCGGGACAGGGGACCGGGGAGCTGTTTTTT
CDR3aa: CSVPGQGTGELFF

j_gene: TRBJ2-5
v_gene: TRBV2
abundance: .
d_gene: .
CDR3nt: TGTGCCAGCAGACAGGCGGAGACCCAGTACTTC
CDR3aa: CASRQAETQYF

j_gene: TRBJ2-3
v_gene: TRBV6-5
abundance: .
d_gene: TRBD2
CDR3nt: TGTGCCAGCAGTCCCCGGGGGGGCCAGGCAGATACGCAGTATTTT
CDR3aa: CASSPRGGQADTQYF

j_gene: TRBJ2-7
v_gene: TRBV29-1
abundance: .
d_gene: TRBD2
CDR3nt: TGCAGCGTTGAAGGTTCGGGACTAGCGGGAGGTTTAAGGGAGCAGTACTTC
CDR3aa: CSVEGSGLAGGLREQYF

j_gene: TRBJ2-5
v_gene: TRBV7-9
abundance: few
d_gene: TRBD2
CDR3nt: TGTGCCAGCAGTCAAATACTAGCGGGAGGGGAGACCCAGTACTTC
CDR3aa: CASSQILAGGETQYF

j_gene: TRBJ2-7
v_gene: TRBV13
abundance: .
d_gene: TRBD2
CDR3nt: TGTGCCAGCAGCTTTAGTCTAGCGGGAGTCCTTTTCTACGAGCAGTACTTC
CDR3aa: CASSFSLAGVLFYEQYF

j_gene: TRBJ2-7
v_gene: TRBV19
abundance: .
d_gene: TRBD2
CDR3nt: TGTGCCAGCTCGACCGGGGCGGGAGGCGCCTACGAGCAGTACTTC
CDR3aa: CASSTGAGGAYEQYF

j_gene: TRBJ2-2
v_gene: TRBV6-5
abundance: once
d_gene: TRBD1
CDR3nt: TGTGCCACCGGACAGGGTTGGCCCGGGGAGCTGTTTTTT
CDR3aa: CATGQGWPGELFF

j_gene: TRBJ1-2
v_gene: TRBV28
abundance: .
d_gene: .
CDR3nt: TGTGCCAGCAGTTTAGATCCCCCCAGACTTATAAGCCAAGGCTACACCTTC
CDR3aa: CASSLDPPRLISQGYTF

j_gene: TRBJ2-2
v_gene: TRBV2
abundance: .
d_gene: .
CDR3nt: TGTGCCAGCAGCGCCGGGATGAGGTTTCTTGGCGGGGAGCTGTTTTTT
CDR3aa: CASSAGMRFLGGELFF

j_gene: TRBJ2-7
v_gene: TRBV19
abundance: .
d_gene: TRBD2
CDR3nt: TGTGCCAGTAGTATACAGGCTAGCGGGGGGGGCGGGGAGCAGTACTTC
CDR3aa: CASSIQASGGGGEQYF

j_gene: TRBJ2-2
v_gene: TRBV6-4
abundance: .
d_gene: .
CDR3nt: TGTGCCAGCATGCGGAGCCCGAACACCGGGGAGCTGTTTTTT
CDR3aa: CASMRSPNTGELFF

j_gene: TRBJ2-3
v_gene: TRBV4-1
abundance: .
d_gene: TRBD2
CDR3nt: TGCGCCAGCAGCGGGGGACTAGCGGGGGTTAGCACAGATACGCAGTATTTT
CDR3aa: CASSGGLAGVSTDTQYF

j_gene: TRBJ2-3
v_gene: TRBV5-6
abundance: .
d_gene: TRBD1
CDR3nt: TGTGCCAGCAGCACCTGGACAGGGGGAAGCACAGATACGCAGTATTTT
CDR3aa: CASSTWTGGSTDTQYF

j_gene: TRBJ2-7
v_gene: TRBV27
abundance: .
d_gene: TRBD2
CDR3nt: TGTGCCAGCAGTTTATTATCCGCGGGAGGGCCCTTCTCCTACGAGCAGTACTTC
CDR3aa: CASSLLSAGGPFSYEQYF